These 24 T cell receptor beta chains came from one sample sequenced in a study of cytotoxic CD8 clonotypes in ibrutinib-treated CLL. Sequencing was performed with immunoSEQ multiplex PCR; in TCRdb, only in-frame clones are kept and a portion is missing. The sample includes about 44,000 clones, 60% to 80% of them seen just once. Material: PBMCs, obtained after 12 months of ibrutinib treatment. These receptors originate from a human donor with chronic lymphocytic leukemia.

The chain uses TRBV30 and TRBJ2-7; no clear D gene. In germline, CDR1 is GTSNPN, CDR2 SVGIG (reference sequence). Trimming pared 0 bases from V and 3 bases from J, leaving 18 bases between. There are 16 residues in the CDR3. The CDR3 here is CAWSVALIGSDYEQYF. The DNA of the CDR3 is TGTGCCTGGAGTGTAGCGTTGATAGGGTCCGACTACGAGCAGTACTTC. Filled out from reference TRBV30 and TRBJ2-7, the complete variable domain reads SQTIHQWPATLVQPVGSPLSLECTVEGTSNPNLYWYRQAAGRGLQLLFYSVGIGQISSEVPQNLSASRPQDRQFILSSKKLLLSDSGFYLCAWSVALIGSDYEQYFGPGTRLTVT.

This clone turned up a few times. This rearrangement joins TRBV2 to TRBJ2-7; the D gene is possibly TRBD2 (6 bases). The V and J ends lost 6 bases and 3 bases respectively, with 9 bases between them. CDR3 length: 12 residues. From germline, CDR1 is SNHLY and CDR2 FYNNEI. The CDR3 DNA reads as TGTGCCAGCAGGGGGGACTTCTACGAGCAGTACTTC. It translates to CASRGDFYEQYF.

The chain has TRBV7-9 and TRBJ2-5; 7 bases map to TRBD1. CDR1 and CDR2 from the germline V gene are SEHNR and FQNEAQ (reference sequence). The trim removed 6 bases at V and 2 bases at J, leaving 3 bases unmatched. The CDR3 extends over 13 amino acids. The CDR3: CASSRQGQETQYF. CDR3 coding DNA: TGTGCCAGCAGTCGACAGGGTCAAGAGACCCAGTACTTC.

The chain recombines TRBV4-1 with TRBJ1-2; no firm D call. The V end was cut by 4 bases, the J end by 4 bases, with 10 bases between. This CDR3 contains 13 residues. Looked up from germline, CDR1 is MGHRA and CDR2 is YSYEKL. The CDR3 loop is CASSPGAVYGYTF. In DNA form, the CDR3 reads TGCGCCAGCAGCCCCGGAGCAGTCTATGGCTACACCTTC.

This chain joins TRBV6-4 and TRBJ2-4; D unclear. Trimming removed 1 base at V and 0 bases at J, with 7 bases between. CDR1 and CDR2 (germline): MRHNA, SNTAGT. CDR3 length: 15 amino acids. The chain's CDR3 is CASSDWFIAKNIQYF. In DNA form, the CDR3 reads TGTGCCAGCAGTGACTGGTTTATAGCCAAAAACATTCAGTACTTC.

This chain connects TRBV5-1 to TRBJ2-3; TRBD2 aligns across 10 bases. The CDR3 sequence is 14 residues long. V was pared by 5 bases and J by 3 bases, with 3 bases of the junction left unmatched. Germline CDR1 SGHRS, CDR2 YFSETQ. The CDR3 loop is CASRPGLATDTQYF. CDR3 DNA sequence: TGCGCCAGCAGACCGGGACTAGCGACAGATACGCAGTATTTT.

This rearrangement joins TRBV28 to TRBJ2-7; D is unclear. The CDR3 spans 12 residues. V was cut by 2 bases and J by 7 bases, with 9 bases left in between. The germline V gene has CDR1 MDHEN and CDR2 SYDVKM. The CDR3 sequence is CASSLPPKEQYF. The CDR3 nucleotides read TGTGCCAGCAGTTTACCGCCGAAGGAGCAGTACTTC.

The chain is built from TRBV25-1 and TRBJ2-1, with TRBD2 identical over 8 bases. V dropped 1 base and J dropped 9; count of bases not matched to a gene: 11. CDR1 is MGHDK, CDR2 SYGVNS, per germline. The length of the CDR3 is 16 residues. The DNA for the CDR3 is TGTGCCAGCAGTGAATTCTGGACTAGCATCATGGGTGAGCAGTTCTTC. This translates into CASSEFWTSIMGEQFF.

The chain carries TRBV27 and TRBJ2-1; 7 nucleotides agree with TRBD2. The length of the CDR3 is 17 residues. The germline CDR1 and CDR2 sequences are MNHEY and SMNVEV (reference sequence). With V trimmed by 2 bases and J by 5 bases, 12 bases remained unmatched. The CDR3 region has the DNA TGTGCCAGCAGTTTAACCATACGTCGGGGACTACACAATGAGCAGTTCTTC. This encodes CASSLTIRRGLHNEQFF.

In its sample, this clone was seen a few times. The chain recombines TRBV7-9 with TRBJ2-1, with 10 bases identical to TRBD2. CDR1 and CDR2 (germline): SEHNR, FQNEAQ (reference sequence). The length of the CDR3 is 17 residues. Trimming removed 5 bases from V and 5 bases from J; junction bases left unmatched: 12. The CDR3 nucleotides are TGTGCCAGCAGCCCCCGCCTGAGCGGGAGGGGGAACAATGAGCAGTTCTTC. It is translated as CASSPRLSGRGNNEQFF.

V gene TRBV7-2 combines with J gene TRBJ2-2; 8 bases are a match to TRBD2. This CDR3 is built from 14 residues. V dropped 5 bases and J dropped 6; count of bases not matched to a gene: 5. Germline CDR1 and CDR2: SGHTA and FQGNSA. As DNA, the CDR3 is TGTGCCAGCAGCCCGACTAGCGTCCCCGGGGAGCTGTTTTTT. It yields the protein CASSPTSVPGELFF.

The CDR3 region has the DNA TGTGCCAGCAGTTACCAAATTGAGCAGTTCTTC. Translation gives CASSYQIEQFF. The chain combines TRBV6-6 with TRBJ2-1; D is ambiguous. Germline CDR1 MNHNY, CDR2 SVGAGI (reference sequence). This CDR3 comprises 11 residues. The ends were cut back, 2 bases at V and 9 bases at J, with 5 bases in the middle.

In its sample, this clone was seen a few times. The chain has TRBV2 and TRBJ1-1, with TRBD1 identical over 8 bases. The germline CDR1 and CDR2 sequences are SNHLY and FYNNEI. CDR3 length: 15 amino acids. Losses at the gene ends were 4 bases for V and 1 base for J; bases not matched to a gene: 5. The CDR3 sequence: CASSGLTGENTEAFF. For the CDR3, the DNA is TGTGCCAGCAGTGGGCTGACAGGGGAGAACACTGAAGCTTTCTTT.

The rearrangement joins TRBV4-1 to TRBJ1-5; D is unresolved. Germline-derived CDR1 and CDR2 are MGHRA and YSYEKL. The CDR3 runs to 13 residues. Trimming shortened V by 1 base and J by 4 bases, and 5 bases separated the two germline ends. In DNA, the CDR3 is TGCGCCAGCAGCCAAGGCACTAATCAGCCCCAGCATTTT. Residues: CASSQGTNQPQHF.

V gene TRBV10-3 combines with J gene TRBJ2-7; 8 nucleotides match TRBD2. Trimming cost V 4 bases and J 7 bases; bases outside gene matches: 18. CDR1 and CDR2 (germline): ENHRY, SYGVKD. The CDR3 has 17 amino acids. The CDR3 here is CAISGVSGAGGPWEQYF. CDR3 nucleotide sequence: TGTGCCATCAGTGGGGTCTCGGGGGCGGGAGGCCCCTGGGAGCAGTACTTC.

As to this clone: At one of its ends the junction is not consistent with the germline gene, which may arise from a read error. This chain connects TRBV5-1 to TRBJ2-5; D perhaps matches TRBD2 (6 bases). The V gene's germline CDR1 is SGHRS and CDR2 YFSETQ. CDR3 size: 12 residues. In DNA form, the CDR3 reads TGTGCCAGCAGCTATAGCGGCGGGACCCAGTACTTC. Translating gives CASSYSGGTQYF.

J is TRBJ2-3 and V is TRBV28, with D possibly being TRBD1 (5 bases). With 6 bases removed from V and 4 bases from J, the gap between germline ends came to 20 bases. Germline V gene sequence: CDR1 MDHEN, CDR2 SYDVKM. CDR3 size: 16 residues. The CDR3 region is CASRVRGRILSDTQYF. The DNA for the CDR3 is TGTGCCAGCAGAGTAAGGGGCAGGATTCTGTCAGATACGCAGTATTTT.

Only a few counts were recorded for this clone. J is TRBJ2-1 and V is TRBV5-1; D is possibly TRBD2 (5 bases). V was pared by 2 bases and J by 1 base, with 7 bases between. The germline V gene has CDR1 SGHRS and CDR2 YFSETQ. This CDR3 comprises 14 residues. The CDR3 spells CASSLADSYNEQFF. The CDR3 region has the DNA TGCGCCAGCAGCTTAGCGGATTCCTACAATGAGCAGTTCTTC. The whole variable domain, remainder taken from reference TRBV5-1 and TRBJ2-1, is KAGVTQTPRYLIKTRGQQVTLSCSPISGHRSVSWYQQTPGQGLQFLFEYFSETQRNKGNFPGRFSGRQFSNSRSEMNVSTLELGDSALYLCASSLADSYNEQFFGPGTRLTVL.

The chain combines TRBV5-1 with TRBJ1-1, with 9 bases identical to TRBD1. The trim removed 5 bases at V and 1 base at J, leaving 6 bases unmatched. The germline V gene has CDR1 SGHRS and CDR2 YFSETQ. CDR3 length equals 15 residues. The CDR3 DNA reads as TGCGCCAGCAGTAGACAGGGGGGCTCGAACACTGAAGCTTTCTTT. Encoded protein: CASSRQGGSNTEAFF.

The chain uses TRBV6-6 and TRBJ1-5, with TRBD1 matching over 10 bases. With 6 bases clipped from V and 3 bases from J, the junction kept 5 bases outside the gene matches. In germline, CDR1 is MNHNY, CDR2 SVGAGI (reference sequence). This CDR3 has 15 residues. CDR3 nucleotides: TGTGCCAGCAGCCGTGGGACAGGGGACAATCAGCCCCAGCATTTT. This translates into CASSRGTGDNQPQHF.

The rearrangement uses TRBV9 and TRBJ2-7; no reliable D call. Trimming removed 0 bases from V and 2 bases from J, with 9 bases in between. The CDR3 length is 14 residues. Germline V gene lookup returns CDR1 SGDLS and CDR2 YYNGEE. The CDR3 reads CASSVVDGAYEQYF. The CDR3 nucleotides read TGTGCCAGCAGCGTAGTCGACGGAGCCTACGAGCAGTACTTC.

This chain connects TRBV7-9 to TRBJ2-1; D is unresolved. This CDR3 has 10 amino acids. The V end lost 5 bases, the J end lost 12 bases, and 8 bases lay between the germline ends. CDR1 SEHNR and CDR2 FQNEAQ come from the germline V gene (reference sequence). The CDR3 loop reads CASSDPRQFF. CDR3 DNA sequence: TGTGCCAGCAGCGACCCTCGGCAGTTCTTC.

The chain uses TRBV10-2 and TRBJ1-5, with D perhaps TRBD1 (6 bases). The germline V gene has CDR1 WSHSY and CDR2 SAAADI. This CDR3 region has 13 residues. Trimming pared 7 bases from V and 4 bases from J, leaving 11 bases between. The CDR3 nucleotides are TGCGCCAGCAAAGAAACAGGGAATCAGCCCCAGCATTTT. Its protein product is CASKETGNQPQHF.

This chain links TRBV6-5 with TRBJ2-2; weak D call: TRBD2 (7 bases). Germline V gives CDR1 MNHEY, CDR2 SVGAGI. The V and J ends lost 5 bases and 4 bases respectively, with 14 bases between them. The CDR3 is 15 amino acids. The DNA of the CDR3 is TGTGCCAGCAGTAAGCGGGACACTATCACCGGGGAGCTGTTTTTT. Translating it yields CASSKRDTITGELFF.